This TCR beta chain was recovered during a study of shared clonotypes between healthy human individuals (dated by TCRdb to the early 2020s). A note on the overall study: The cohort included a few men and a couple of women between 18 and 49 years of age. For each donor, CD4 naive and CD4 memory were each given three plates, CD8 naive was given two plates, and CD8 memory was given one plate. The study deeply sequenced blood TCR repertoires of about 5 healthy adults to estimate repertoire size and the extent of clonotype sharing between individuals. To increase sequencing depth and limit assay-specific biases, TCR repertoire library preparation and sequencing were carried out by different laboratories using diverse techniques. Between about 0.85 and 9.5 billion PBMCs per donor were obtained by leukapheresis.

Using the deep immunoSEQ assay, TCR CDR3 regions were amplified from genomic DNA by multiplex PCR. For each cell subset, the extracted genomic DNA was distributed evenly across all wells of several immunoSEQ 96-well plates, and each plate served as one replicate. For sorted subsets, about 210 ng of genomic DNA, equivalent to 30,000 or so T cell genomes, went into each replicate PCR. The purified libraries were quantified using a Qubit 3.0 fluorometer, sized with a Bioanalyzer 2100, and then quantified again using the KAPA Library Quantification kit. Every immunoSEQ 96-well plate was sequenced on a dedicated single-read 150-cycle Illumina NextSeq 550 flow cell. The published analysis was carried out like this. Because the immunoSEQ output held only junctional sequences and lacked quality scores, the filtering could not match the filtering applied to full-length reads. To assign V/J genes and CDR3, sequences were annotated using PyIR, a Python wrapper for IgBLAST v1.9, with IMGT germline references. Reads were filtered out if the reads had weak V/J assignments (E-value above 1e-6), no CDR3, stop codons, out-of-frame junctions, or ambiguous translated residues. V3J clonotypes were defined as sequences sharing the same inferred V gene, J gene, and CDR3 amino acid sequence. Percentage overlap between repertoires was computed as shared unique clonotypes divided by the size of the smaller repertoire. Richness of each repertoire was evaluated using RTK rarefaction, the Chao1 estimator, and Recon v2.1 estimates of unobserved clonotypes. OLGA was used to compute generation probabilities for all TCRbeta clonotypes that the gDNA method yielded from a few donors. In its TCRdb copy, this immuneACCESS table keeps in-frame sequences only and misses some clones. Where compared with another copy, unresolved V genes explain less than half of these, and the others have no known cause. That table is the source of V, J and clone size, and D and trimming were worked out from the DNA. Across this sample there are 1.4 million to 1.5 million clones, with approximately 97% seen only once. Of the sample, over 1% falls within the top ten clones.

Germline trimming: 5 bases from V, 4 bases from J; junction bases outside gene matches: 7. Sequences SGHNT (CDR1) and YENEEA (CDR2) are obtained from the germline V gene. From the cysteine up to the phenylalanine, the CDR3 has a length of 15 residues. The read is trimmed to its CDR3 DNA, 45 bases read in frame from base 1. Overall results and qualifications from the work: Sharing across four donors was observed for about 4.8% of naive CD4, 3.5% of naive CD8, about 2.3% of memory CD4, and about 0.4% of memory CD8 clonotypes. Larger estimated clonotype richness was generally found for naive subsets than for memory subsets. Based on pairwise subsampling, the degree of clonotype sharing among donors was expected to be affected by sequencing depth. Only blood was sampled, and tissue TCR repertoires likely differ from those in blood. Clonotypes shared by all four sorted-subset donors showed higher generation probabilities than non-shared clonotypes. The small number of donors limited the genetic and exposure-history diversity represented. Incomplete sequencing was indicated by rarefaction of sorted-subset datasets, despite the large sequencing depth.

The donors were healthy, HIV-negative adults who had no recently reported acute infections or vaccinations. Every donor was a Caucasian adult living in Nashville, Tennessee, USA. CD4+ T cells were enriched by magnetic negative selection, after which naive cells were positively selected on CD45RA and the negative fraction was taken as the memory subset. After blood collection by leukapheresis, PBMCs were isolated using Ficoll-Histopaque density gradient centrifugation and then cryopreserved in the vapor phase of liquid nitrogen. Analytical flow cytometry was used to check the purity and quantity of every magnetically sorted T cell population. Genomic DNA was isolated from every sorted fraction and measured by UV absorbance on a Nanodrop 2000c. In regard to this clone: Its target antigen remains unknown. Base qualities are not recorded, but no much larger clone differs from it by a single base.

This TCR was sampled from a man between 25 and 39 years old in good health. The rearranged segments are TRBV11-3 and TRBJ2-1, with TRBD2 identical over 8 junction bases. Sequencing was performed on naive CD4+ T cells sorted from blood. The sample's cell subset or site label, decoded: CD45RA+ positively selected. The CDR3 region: CASSPNERGYNEQFF. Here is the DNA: TGTGCCAGCAGCCCCAACGAGCGGGGGTACAATGAGCAGTTCTTC.